One and the same sample provided the 7 T cell receptor beta chains below, sequenced in a study of T cell repertoires in cytomegalovirus infection. TCRdb passed the reads through MiXCR, listing each CDR3 protein once. The top ten hold under 30% of the sample, which has approximately 500,000 distinct CDR3 sequences, 16% seen once. The sequenced material came from CD8+ T cells from PBMCs. The receptors derive from a human donor in good health (CMV status not recorded). Some clones in this sample may be carry-over from other donors' samples.

The table lists this clonotype with many counts. The chain joins TRBV7-3 to TRBJ2-7; D could derive from TRBD1 or TRBD2 (5 bases each). Germline CDR1 and CDR2: SGHTA and FQGTGA. The CDR3 has 15 residues. Trimming took 6 bases from V and 0 from J, leaving 15 bases between them. The CDR3 coding sequence is TGTGCCAGCAGTCAAGGGGTAGGGAGCTCCTACGAGCAGTACTTC. Translating gives CASSQGVGSSYEQYF. The full variable domain, in which reference TRBV7-3 and TRBJ2-7 provide the parts outside the CDR3, is GAGVSQTPSNKVTEKGKYVELRCDPISGHTALYWYRQSLGQGPEFLIYFQGTGAADDSGLPNDRFFAVRPEGSVSTLKIQRTERGDSAVYLCASSQGVGSSYEQYFGPGTRLTVT.

This clonotype was observed a few times. The chain has TRBV20-1 and TRBJ2-1, with 7 bases identical to TRBD1. J lost 7 bases, V lost 6 bases, and 9 bases had no gene match. The CDR3 loop spans 13 amino acids. Germline V CDR1 and CDR2: DFQATT, SNEGSKA (reference sequence). CDR3 DNA sequence: TGCAGTGCACCGCCGGGACAGAAGAATGAGCAGTTCTTC. Translated: CSAPPGQKNEQFF.

As regards this clonotype: Possible read error: a much larger clone is one base away. The chain uses TRBV10-3 and TRBJ2-1; a possible D gene is TRBD2 (6 bases). The germline V gene encodes CDR1 ENHRY and CDR2 SYGVKD. The CDR3 has 15 amino acids. This CDR3 is CAITSRLGGNNDQFF. CDR3 sequence (DNA): TGTGCCATCACTAGTCGCCTCGGCGGGAACAATGATCAGTTCTTC.

A few counts support this clonotype. The genes are TRBV6-6 and TRBJ2-2, with a possible D match to TRBD1 (6 bases). Trimming removed 2 bases at V and 8 bases at J, with 12 bases between. The V gene's germline CDR1 is MNHNY and CDR2 SVGAGI (reference sequence). The CDR3 covers 14 residues. The CDR3 spells CASSYGQLLGELFF. The CDR3 bases are TGTGCCAGCAGTTACGGACAGCTCCTGGGGGAGCTGTTTTTT.

The rearrangement joins TRBV20-1 to TRBJ2-7; 7 bases are a match to TRBD2. The CDR3 has 14 amino acids. Germline assignment: CDR1 DFQATT and CDR2 SNEGSKA (reference sequence). J gave up 5 bases and V 3 bases, and 10 bases lay outside the gene matches. CDR3 protein: CSARGRVHPNEQYF. Here the CDR3 DNA reads TGCAGTGCTAGGGGGAGGGTACATCCGAACGAGCAGTACTTC.

The V gene is TRBV20-1, the J gene TRBJ1-1, with D uncertain. CDR1 and CDR2 from the germline V gene are DFQATT and SNEGSKA (reference sequence). Trimming left V 6 bases short and J 1 base short, with 15 bases between. The CDR3 length is 14 residues. The CDR3 spells CSAESARSNTEAFF. The CDR3 nucleotides read TGCAGTGCCGAAAGTGCAAGATCGAACACTGAAGCTTTCTTT.

In regard to this clonotype: A much bigger clone sits one base away, suggesting this may be a read error. This chain links TRBV7-9 with TRBJ1-2, with 10 bases lining up with TRBD1. The germline gives CDR1 SEHNR, CDR2 FQNEAQ (reference sequence). This CDR3 spans 16 amino acids. The CDR3 sequence: CASSLHDRGPNYCYTF. In nucleotides, the CDR3 is TGTGCCAGCAGCTTGCATGACAGGGGGCCCAACTATTGCTACACCTTC.